This T cell receptor (beta chain) was documented in a study of Graves' ophthalmopathy and Graves' hyperthyroidism. The study, taken as a whole, reports: Thyroid clonotypes that were expanded above 0.001 frequency mostly also appeared in blood.

The CDR3 has 10 residues. V lost 6 bases and J lost 8, with 10 bases in between. CDR1 SQVTM and CDR2 ANQGSEA come from the germline V gene. This clonotype was seen ten or more times. Its matching antigen is unknown. Thyroid ultrasound, orbital computed tomography, TRAb, serum thyroxine and clinical symptoms formed the basis of diagnosis. RNA transcripts yielded amplified TCR beta CDR3 regions. A first-round RT-PCR used HTBI primers, followed by a second-round multiplex PCR. TCRdb re-called the multiplex PCR reads with MiXCR, one entry per CDR3 protein. In the table there are 200,000 to 250,000 distinct CDR3 sequences, 25% to 35% of which are singletons.

The receptor was derived from a middle-aged man with Graves' ophthalmopathy. The sequenced sample was peripheral blood. This chain connects TRBV29-1 to TRBJ1-1; D possibly corresponds to TRBD1 (6 bases). In DNA form, the CDR3 reads TGCAGCGTGACCGACAGGGAAGCTTTCTTT. Encoded protein: CSVTDREAFF.